This T cell receptor beta chain was documented in a study of blood T cells in healthy people across ages. Findings and caveats of the study: Diversity of TCR beta per million T cells declined in a roughly linear way with age.

To note about this clonotype: Its antigen remains unknown.

Primed by a sample-barcoded 5' primer and a J-beta primer mix, a second PCR proceeded for roughly 7 to 11 cycles. TCRdb reanalysed the 5' RACE reads using MiXCR and keeps one entry per CDR3 protein. The sample lists 550,000 to 600,000 distinct CDR3 sequences; more than 45% were seen once. Germline CDR1 is LNHNV and CDR2 is YYDKDF (reference sequence). V gave up 8 bases and J gave up 2 bases; unmatched junction bases: 7. This CDR3 contains 14 residues. Sequenced sample: blood. This TCR was sampled from an elderly man in good health. This sequence joins TRBV15 and TRBJ2-3, with 7 nucleotides matching TRBD2. CDR3 loop: CATRAREFTDTQYF. CDR3 sequence (DNA): TGTGCCACCCGGGCGCGGGAGTTCACAGATACGCAGTATTTT.